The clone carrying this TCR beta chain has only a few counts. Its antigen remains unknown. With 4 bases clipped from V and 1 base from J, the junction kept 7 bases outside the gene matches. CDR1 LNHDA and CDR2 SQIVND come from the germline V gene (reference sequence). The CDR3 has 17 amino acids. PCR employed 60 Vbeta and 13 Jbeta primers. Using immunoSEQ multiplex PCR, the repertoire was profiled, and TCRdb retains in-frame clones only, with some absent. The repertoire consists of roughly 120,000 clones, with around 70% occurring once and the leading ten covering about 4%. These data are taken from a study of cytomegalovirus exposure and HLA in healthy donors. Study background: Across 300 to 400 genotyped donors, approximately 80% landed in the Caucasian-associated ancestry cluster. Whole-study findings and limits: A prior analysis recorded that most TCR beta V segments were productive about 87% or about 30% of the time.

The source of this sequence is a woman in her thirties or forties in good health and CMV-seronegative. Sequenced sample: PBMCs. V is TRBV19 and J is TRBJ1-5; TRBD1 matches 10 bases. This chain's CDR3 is CASSTGTGVDSNQPQHF. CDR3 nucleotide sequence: TGTGCCAGTAGTACTGGGACAGGGGTAGACAGCAATCAGCCCCAGCATTTT.